These T cell receptor beta chains were read from a single sample in a study of early T cells in non-severe SARS-CoV-2 infection. MiXCR, run by TCRdb on the 5' RACE reads, gives a single entry per CDR3 protein. The table records just over 95,000 distinct CDR3 sequences, approximately 11% of them present only once. The sequencing used whole blood, collected at baseline. The receptor set was obtained from an adult who was a healthcare worker with PCR-confirmed SARS-CoV-2 infection or an uninfected control (not recorded which). Each CDR3 is given with its conserved first and last residue. The D gene is left open where the match is weak. Clone size is not always given. Where it is, it says once, few, many or a class for expanded clones.

CDR3nt: TGTGCCAGCAGAACAACAGGAGAATACGAGCAGTACTTC
CDR3aa: CASRTTGEYEQYF
j_gene: TRBJ2-7
abundance: .
d_gene: .
v_gene: TRBV2

CDR3nt: TGTGCCAGCAGTTCGGGGATAACCTACGAGCAGTACTTC
CDR3aa: CASSSGITYEQYF
j_gene: TRBJ2-7
abundance: .
d_gene: .
v_gene: TRBV28

CDR3nt: TGTGCCAGCCGTAGCGGGCATATCACAGATACGCAGTATTTT
CDR3aa: CASRSGHITDTQYF
j_gene: TRBJ2-3
abundance: few
d_gene: TRBD2
v_gene: TRBV7-2

CDR3nt: TGCAGTGCTAGAGAAGTGCGTCAGGGGGCCCTTCGAACCTACGAGCAGTACTTC
CDR3aa: CSAREVRQGALRTYEQYF
j_gene: TRBJ2-7
abundance: .
d_gene: TRBD1
v_gene: TRBV20-1

CDR3nt: TGTGCCAGCTCACCAGTAGCCAACAATGAGCAGTTCTTC
CDR3aa: CASSPVANNEQFF
j_gene: TRBJ2-1
abundance: .
d_gene: .
v_gene: TRBV18

CDR3nt: TGCGCCAGCAGCCAAACGGCAGATACGCAGTATTTT
CDR3aa: CASSQTADTQYF
j_gene: TRBJ2-3
abundance: few
d_gene: .
v_gene: TRBV4-1

CDR3nt: TGCGCCAGCAGTGAGTCGAATCCGGAGACCCAGTACTTC
CDR3aa: CASSESNPETQYF
j_gene: TRBJ2-5
abundance: few
d_gene: .
v_gene: TRBV10-2

CDR3nt: TGTGCCAGCAGCCAAGGGAGGGTACTAGGGATTGGTAGCACCGGGGAGCTGTTTTTT
CDR3aa: CASSQGRVLGIGSTGELFF
j_gene: TRBJ2-2
abundance: many
d_gene: .
v_gene: TRBV3-1

CDR3nt: TGTACGGTGAGGGACGACCTCTACAATGAGCAGTTCTTC
CDR3aa: CTVRDDLYNEQFF
j_gene: TRBJ2-1
abundance: .
d_gene: .
v_gene: TRBV6-1

CDR3nt: TGTGCCAGCAGCTGGACGACAGGGAGGTCCTACGAGCAGTACTTC
CDR3aa: CASSWTTGRSYEQYF
j_gene: TRBJ2-7
abundance: .
d_gene: .
v_gene: TRBV5-6

CDR3nt: TGCAGCGTGGGGGATCTAGCCAAAAACATTCAGTACTTC
CDR3aa: CSVGDLAKNIQYF
j_gene: TRBJ2-4
abundance: many
d_gene: .
v_gene: TRBV29-1

CDR3nt: TGTGCCAGCAGCTTACGACTAGCGGGAGGGCGAAACACCGGGGAGCTGTTTTTT
CDR3aa: CASSLRLAGGRNTGELFF
j_gene: TRBJ2-2
abundance: .
d_gene: TRBD2
v_gene: TRBV5-5

CDR3nt: TGTGCCAGTAGTTTCGGGGCAGCTGAAGCTTTCTTT
CDR3aa: CASSFGAAEAFF
j_gene: TRBJ1-1
abundance: few
d_gene: .
v_gene: TRBV19

CDR3nt: TGTGCCAGCTCGCTGCTCCAGAATGAGCAGTTCTTC
CDR3aa: CASSLLQNEQFF
j_gene: TRBJ2-1
abundance: .
d_gene: .
v_gene: TRBV18

CDR3nt: TGTGCCAGCAGTGGGTTAGCCAGTACTACGCAGTATTTT
CDR3aa: CASSGLASTTQYF
j_gene: TRBJ2-3
abundance: many
d_gene: .
v_gene: TRBV2

CDR3nt: TGTGCCAGCAGCTTACAAGGGATGTATGAAAAACTGTTTTTT
CDR3aa: CASSLQGMYEKLFF
j_gene: TRBJ1-4
abundance: few
d_gene: .
v_gene: TRBV7-2

CDR3nt: TGTGCCAGCAGCTCCGCGCCCGTATACAATGAGCAGTTCTTC
CDR3aa: CASSSAPVYNEQFF
j_gene: TRBJ2-1
abundance: few
d_gene: .
v_gene: TRBV7-9

CDR3nt: TGCGCCAGCAGCCAAGCTGTGACTAGCGGGATCTCGGGGGAGCAGTACTTC
CDR3aa: CASSQAVTSGISGEQYF
j_gene: TRBJ2-7
abundance: few
d_gene: TRBD2
v_gene: TRBV4-1

CDR3nt: TGTGCCAGCAGCCTCAACCGGGACAGCACTCCCGATACGCAGTATTTT
CDR3aa: CASSLNRDSTPDTQYF
j_gene: TRBJ2-3
abundance: few
d_gene: TRBD1
v_gene: TRBV27

CDR3nt: TGCAGCGCCACAGGGGGCTATGGCTACACCTTC
CDR3aa: CSATGGYGYTF
j_gene: TRBJ1-2
abundance: few
d_gene: TRBD1
v_gene: TRBV29-1

CDR3nt: TGTGCCAGCGCCGGGGACAGGGGAGCCCCAGATACGCAGTATTTT
CDR3aa: CASAGDRGAPDTQYF
j_gene: TRBJ2-3
abundance: .
d_gene: TRBD1
v_gene: TRBV13

CDR3nt: TGTGCCAGCAGCCAAGAGGGGTCGGATACGCAGTATTTT
CDR3aa: CASSQEGSDTQYF
j_gene: TRBJ2-3
abundance: .
d_gene: .
v_gene: TRBV3-1

CDR3nt: TGTGCCAGCAGCCAAGTAAAGCGGGGGGTGCGCAATGAGCAGTTCTTC
CDR3aa: CASSQVKRGVRNEQFF
j_gene: TRBJ2-1
abundance: many
d_gene: TRBD2
v_gene: TRBV4-2

CDR3nt: TGTGCCAGCAAACGGGAAGGGGCGGAGGACACTGAAGCTTTCTTT
CDR3aa: CASKREGAEDTEAFF
j_gene: TRBJ1-1
abundance: .
d_gene: .
v_gene: TRBV2

CDR3nt: TGTGCCAGCAGGACCGACAGGGATAATTCACCCCTCCACTTT
CDR3aa: CASRTDRDNSPLHF
j_gene: TRBJ1-6
abundance: .
d_gene: TRBD1
v_gene: TRBV5-8

CDR3nt: TGTGCCAGCAGCTCCGGACAGGGGCCGAGCACAGATACGCAGTATTTT
CDR3aa: CASSSGQGPSTDTQYF
j_gene: TRBJ2-3
abundance: .
d_gene: TRBD1
v_gene: TRBV5-8

CDR3nt: TGTGCCAGCAGCCAGACAGGGAACTATGGCTACACCTTC
CDR3aa: CASSQTGNYGYTF
j_gene: TRBJ1-2
abundance: many
d_gene: TRBD1
v_gene: TRBV5-4

CDR3nt: TGCGCCAGCAGCCAAGATCTGGGCAGGTCTAACACTGAAGCTTTCTTT
CDR3aa: CASSQDLGRSNTEAFF
j_gene: TRBJ1-1
abundance: many
d_gene: .
v_gene: TRBV4-3

CDR3nt: TGCAGCGTTAAGCGGGAGGTAGGAGAAACGCAGTATTTT
CDR3aa: CSVKREVGETQYF
j_gene: TRBJ2-3
abundance: .
d_gene: TRBD2
v_gene: TRBV29-1

CDR3nt: TGTGCCAGCAGCTTGGGTCCGGGGGAAAAACTGTTTTTT
CDR3aa: CASSLGPGEKLFF
j_gene: TRBJ1-4
abundance: many
d_gene: .
v_gene: TRBV5-5

CDR3nt: TGTGCCAGCACTTTCCACCTAAGACCTTTCTTT
CDR3aa: CASTFHLRPFF
j_gene: TRBJ1-1
abundance: few
d_gene: .
v_gene: TRBV2

CDR3nt: TGTGCCAGCAGGGGCAGCCATAGCAATCAGCCCCAGCATTTT
CDR3aa: CASRGSHSNQPQHF
j_gene: TRBJ1-5
abundance: .
d_gene: .
v_gene: TRBV27

CDR3nt: TGCGCCAGCAGCCATCCAGCCAGGAACAGGGTCTCCGAGCAGTACTTC
CDR3aa: CASSHPARNRVSEQYF
j_gene: TRBJ2-7
abundance: many
d_gene: .
v_gene: TRBV4-1

CDR3nt: TGTGCCAGCAGTTCAACCGGGACAGGGGTCAATGAGCAGTTCTTC
CDR3aa: CASSSTGTGVNEQFF
j_gene: TRBJ2-1
abundance: .
d_gene: TRBD1
v_gene: TRBV2

CDR3nt: TGTGCCAGCAGCCAATCGAACCAGAATCAGCCCCAGCATTTT
CDR3aa: CASSQSNQNQPQHF
j_gene: TRBJ1-5
abundance: few
d_gene: .
v_gene: TRBV16

CDR3nt: TGTGCCAGCAGTTTATTGGGGACTTTCACAGATACGCAGTATTTT
CDR3aa: CASSLLGTFTDTQYF
j_gene: TRBJ2-3
abundance: .
d_gene: .
v_gene: TRBV27

CDR3nt: TGTGCCACCAACAAGGGAAGGGACGAGCAGTACTTC
CDR3aa: CATNKGRDEQYF
j_gene: TRBJ2-7
abundance: many
d_gene: .
v_gene: TRBV10-3

CDR3nt: TGTGCCAGCTCACCACCGCAGGGGGGCGAGCAGTACTTC
CDR3aa: CASSPPQGGEQYF
j_gene: TRBJ2-7
abundance: few
d_gene: .
v_gene: TRBV18

CDR3nt: TGCAGTGCTAGAGATGAGACAGGGATTCGCTCTGGGGCCAACGTCCTGACTTTC
CDR3aa: CSARDETGIRSGANVLTF
j_gene: TRBJ2-6
abundance: few
d_gene: TRBD1
v_gene: TRBV20-1

CDR3nt: TGCAGTGCTAGAACAGCGGGGACAGGGACCGATCAGCCCCAGCATTTT
CDR3aa: CSARTAGTGTDQPQHF
j_gene: TRBJ1-5
abundance: many
d_gene: TRBD1
v_gene: TRBV20-1

CDR3nt: TGCAGCGCCGGGACACCGAACACCGGGGAGCTGTTTTTT
CDR3aa: CSAGTPNTGELFF
j_gene: TRBJ2-2
abundance: few
d_gene: .
v_gene: TRBV29-1

CDR3nt: TGTGCCACCAGTGATTTTGACTCATCTAGCACAGATACGCAGTATTTT
CDR3aa: CATSDFDSSSTDTQYF
j_gene: TRBJ2-3
abundance: few
d_gene: .
v_gene: TRBV24-1